Listed below are T cell receptor beta chains from one sample, sequenced in a study of beta chain features in type 1 diabetes. Libraries were prepared by immunoSEQ multiplex PCR; TCRdb keeps only in-frame clonotypes and omits some of them. The top ten clones hold around 2.5% of a sample with some 120,000 clones, 17% of them seen once. The specimen was central memory CD4+ T cells from blood. These receptors were collected from a man aged 18 to 30 with type 1 diabetes. The CDR3 runs from the conserved cysteine through the conserved F or W. A D gene is named only where the DNA matches it firmly. Rows give clone size only sometimes, using once, few, many, or a class for an expanded clone.

size,J,V,D,CDR3,DNA
-,TRBJ2-3,TRBV7-3,-,CASSLTGGDTQYF,TGTGCCAGCAGCTTAACAGGGGGAGATACGCAGTATTTT
few,TRBJ2-2,TRBV7-9,-,CASSAPPGELFF,TGTGCCAGCAGCGCCCCTCCCGGGGAGCTGTTTTTT
many,TRBJ1-2,TRBV2,TRBD1,CASSEDRGGYTF,TGTGCCAGCAGTGAGGACAGGGGTGGCTACACCTTC
many,TRBJ2-3,TRBV18,-,CASSPSMLGTDTQYF,TGTGCCAGCTCACCCTCGATGCTCGGCACAGATACGCAGTATTTT
-,TRBJ2-3,TRBV11-2,TRBD1,CASSLGTGGNRRDTQYF,TGTGCCAGCAGCCTAGGGACAGGGGGCAACCGGCGGGATACGCAGTATTTT
-,TRBJ2-7,TRBV10-3,-,CAISELGGSYEQYF,TGTGCCATCAGTGAGCTAGGAGGTTCCTACGAGCAGTACTTC
-,TRBJ1-1,TRBV13,-,CASSPSGVLAFF,TGTGCCAGCAGCCCATCGGGGGTTTTGGCTTTCTTT
many,TRBJ1-2,TRBV5-1,-,CASSLDGRGYTF,TGCGCCAGCAGCTTGGACGGGCGAGGCTACACCTTC
-,TRBJ1-2,TRBV18,-,CASSPSILDSIYGYTF,TGTGCCAGCTCACCGTCAATTTTGGACAGCATCTATGGCTACACCTTC
few,TRBJ2-7,TRBV4-3,TRBD1,CASSLKGAGSEQYF,TGCGCCAGCAGCCTAAAGGGGGCAGGGAGCGAGCAGTACTTC
few,TRBJ1-3,TRBV29-1,-,CSVVLANSGNTIYF,TGCAGCGTTGTTTTGGCTAACTCTGGAAACACCATATATTTT
-,TRBJ1-1,TRBV6-5,-,CASQRETEAFF,TGTGCGTCGCAGCGGGAAACTGAAGCTTTCTTT
-,TRBJ2-3,TRBV7-8,TRBD1,CASSFRTGGVGDTQYF,TGTGCCAGCAGCTTCCGGACAGGGGGCGTAGGGGATACGCAGTATTTT
-,TRBJ2-6,TRBV18,-,CASSRLGTASGANVLTF,TGTGCCAGCTCACGACTAGGGACAGCCTCTGGGGCCAACGTCCTGACTTTC
few,TRBJ2-3,TRBV6-5,-,CASSLRFSTDTQYF,TGTGCCAGCAGTCTCAGATTTTCCACAGATACGCAGTATTTT
-,TRBJ2-6,TRBV2,-,CASSEARGGGGANVLTF,TGTGCCAGCAGTGAGGCCAGGGGTGGAGGAGGGGCCAACGTCCTGACTTTC